This T cell receptor beta chain was documented in a study of blood T cell repertoires in COVID-19. Study-wide background: The analysed material was cDNA or gDNA that came from T cells, B-cell-depleted T cells, or PBMCs.

Using immunoSEQ multiplex PCR, the repertoire was profiled, and TCRdb retains in-frame clones only, with some absent. The sample has 140,000 or so clones, 81% seen once. The CDR3 has 15 residues. The J segment lost 3 bases and the V segment lost 2 bases, leaving 6 bases of the junction unmatched. The V gene's germline CDR1 is SGHVS and CDR2 FNYEAQ. This TCR was sampled from a human donor in a cohort sampled during active COVID-19. This chain joins TRBV7-6 and TRBJ2-7; 8 bases map to TRBD2. The source material was peripheral blood. The CDR3 here is CASSLPGLASYEQYF. The DNA for the CDR3 is TGTGCCAGCAGCTTACCCGGACTAGCCAGCTACGAGCAGTACTTC.